The source of this T cell receptor beta chain is a study of shared clonotypes between healthy human individuals. Study overall: Ranging from 18 to 49 in age, donors were two women and three men.

General study findings and limits: Naive subsets generally had larger estimated richness than memory subsets. Represented diversity (both genetic and exposure-history) was limited by the small number of donors.

As concerns this clone: What it recognizes is unknown.

Assay used: immunoSEQ multiplex PCR; TCRdb lists only in-frame clones, some missing. The table includes over a million clones, roughly 96% detected once. Sequencing used naive CD4+ T cells sorted from blood. As for subset: CD45RA+ positively selected. This sequence was found in a young man in good health.

DNA for the CDR3: TGTGCCAGCAGTGGCGACAGCCGAGAGCAGTTCTTC. This codes for CASSGDSREQFF. V and J are TRBV2 and TRBJ2-1; D might be TRBD1 (5 bases). CDR3 length: 12 residues. Trimming shortened V by 4 bases and J by 10 bases, and 11 bases separated the two germline ends. Germline V CDR1 and CDR2: SNHLY, FYNNEI.